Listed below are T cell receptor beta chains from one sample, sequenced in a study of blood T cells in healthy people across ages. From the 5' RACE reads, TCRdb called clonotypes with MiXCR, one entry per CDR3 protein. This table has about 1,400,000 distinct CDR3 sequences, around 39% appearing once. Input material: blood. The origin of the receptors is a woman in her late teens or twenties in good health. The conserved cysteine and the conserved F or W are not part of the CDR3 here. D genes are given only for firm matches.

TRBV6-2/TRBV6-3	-	ASSDDLNTEAF
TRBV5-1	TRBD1	ASSGQGALANYGYT
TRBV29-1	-	SVGGRVNEQY
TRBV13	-	ASSLGPGAGTEAF
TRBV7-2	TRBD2	ASSPGLAPGRTDTQY
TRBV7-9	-	ASSGSMREKLF
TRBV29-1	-	SARRLLTDTQY
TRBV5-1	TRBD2	ASSLVVAGSSDTQY
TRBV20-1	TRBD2	SALGTSGHNEQF
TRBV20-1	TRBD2	SARAPGGGYEQY
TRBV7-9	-	ASSLVGGKNIQY
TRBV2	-	ASSDPGDSSYNEQF
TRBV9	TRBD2	ASSVVGGVQETQY
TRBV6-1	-	ASSAQGSGGANVLT
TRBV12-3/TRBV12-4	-	ASSVGRNYEQY
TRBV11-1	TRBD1	ASSLWDSNNEQF
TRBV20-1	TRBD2	SAQEGLGRNEQF
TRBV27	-	ASTGGGDYEQY
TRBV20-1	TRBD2	SASTEKLAGGYTDTQY
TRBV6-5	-	ASSYTKGANEQF
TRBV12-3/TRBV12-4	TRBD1	ASSSPRDRVETQY
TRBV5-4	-	ASSLEGGNSYEQY
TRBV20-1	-	SAPYGGQETQY
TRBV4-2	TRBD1	ASSPTSGQVNYGYT
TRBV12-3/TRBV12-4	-	ASSSPSGYGYT
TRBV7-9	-	ASSLAQGGRDGYT
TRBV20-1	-	SARDPRDAYEQY
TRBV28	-	ASTRGGINTEAF
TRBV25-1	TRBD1	ASSPAAGGFYGYT
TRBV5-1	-	ASSLVLSGETQY
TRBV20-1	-	SARGRATTDTQY
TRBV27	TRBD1	ASSLSDRGNEQY
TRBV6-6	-	ASSYGNNEQF
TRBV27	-	ASSPLTTGYQETQY
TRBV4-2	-	ASSQEGRGACVTGELF
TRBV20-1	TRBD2	SAEPHGLAASQETQY
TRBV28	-	ASSESQTNEKLF
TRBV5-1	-	ASSLAAGAPPDTQY
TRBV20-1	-	SAITRDGPETQY
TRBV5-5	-	ASSGTRVTGTDTQY
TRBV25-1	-	ASKRSSGNTIY
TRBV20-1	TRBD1	SARDLTGGDYEQF